The T cell receptor beta chain described here comes from a study of cytomegalovirus exposure and HLA in healthy donors. Comment on this clone: No antigen is known for it.

Primers included in the PCR were 60 Vbeta and 13 Jbeta primers. Profiled with immunoSEQ multiplex PCR; TCRdb holds only in-frame clones, not every one. The sample lists 200,000 to 250,000 clones; approximately 80% were seen once. The CDR3 contains 15 residues. Study-wide points: In a later analysis, TCR beta V- and J-gene trimming showed a link to a missense DCLRE1C variant. Researchers counted around 180 TCR beta chains as cytomegalovirus-associated. The study dropped some indistinguishable V segments, TRBV6-2 and TRBV6-3 among them.

Healthy bone marrow donors made up the donor group. The chain uses TRBV21-1 and TRBJ1-2; the tabulated D call, TRBD1, remains unverified against the DNA. TRBV21-1 counts as a pseudogene. The TCR originated in a girl between 10 and 17 years old in good health and CMV-seronegative. Sequenced sample: PBMCs. This chain's CDR3 is CASSPCPGDNYGYTF. CDR3 sequence (DNA): TGTGCCAGCAGCCCCTGTCCAGGGGATAACTATGGCTACACCTTC.